The 5 T cell receptor beta chains below come from one sample, sequenced in a study of regulatory T cells in long-lasting Graves disease. The time point denotes: persistent/refractory GD, antithyroid drugs over 5 years with positive TRAb. RNA extracted from PBMCs served as the sequencing template. Assembly of TCR beta libraries relied on iRepertoire HTBI primers together with Arm-PCR of CDR3 regions. TCRdb redid the calling of the multiplex PCR reads with MiXCR, one entry per CDR3 protein. The sample has some 340,000 distinct CDR3 sequences, about 23% seen once; the top ten hold about 27%. Here the sequenced sample was peripheral blood mononuclear cells (PBMCs), taken when the disease was refractory, from a patient treated with antithyroid drugs. Receptors were obtained from a woman aged 40 to 55 with Graves disease.

This clonotype was picked up many times. This sequence joins TRBV6-1 and TRBJ1-1; unclear D gene. V was shortened by 7 bases and J by 8 bases, with 17 bases between the two germline ends. This CDR3 spans 13 amino acids. The V gene's germline CDR1 is MNHNS and CDR2 SASEGT. CDR3 region: CASTPEGRMEAFF. CDR3 coding DNA: TGTGCCAGCACGCCTGAAGGCCGAATGGAAGCTTTCTTT.

This clonotype has a handful of counts. This sequence joins TRBV10-3 and TRBJ2-3; D not certain. With 3 bases removed from V and 4 bases from J, the gap between germline ends came to 14 bases. Germline V gene data show CDR1 as ENHRY and CDR2 as SYGVKD. The CDR3 loop spans 15 amino acids. The CDR3 is CAISEPGRWADTQYF. Here the CDR3 DNA reads TGTGCCATCAGTGAACCCGGTCGATGGGCAGATACGCAGTATTTT.

The chain combines TRBV2 with TRBJ2-3; 8 positions match TRBD2. The CDR3 contains 16 residues. Germline V gives CDR1 SNHLY, CDR2 FYNNEI. The J segment lost 3 bases and the V segment lost 3 bases, leaving 8 bases of the junction unmatched. CDR3 nucleotides: TGTGCCAGCAGTGATGGGCGGGAGGTTTATACAGATACGCAGTATTTT. It yields the protein CASSDGREVYTDTQYF.

Only a few counts were recorded for this clonotype. The rearrangement uses TRBV14 and TRBJ2-7; 12 nucleotides match TRBD2. The length of the CDR3 is 19 residues. V dropped 5 bases and J dropped 3; count of bases not matched to a gene: 17. Germline CDR1 SGHDN, CDR2 FVKESK. CDR3: CASSRSRGLAGALLYEQYF. DNA for the CDR3: TGTGCCAGCAGCAGATCAAGGGGACTAGCGGGCGCCTTACTCTACGAGCAGTACTTC.

This clonotype was observed a few times. This chain uses TRBV27 with TRBJ2-7, with a weak D call TRBD2 (6 bases). CDR1 is MNHEY and CDR2 is SMNVEV in the germline V gene (reference sequence). V gave up 5 bases and J gave up 2 bases, with 13 bases separating them. The CDR3 totals 14 residues. CDR3 DNA sequence: TGTGCCAGCAGTGCAAGACTAGTGCCCTACGAGCAGTACTTC. Its protein is CASSARLVPYEQYF.